The clone carrying this T cell receptor beta chain was counted ten times or more. The target antigen is unknown. The sample belongs to a study of T cell repertoires in cytomegalovirus infection. At the level of the study: In the study, CMV epitopes included recently identified HLA-C-restricted and well-studied HLA-B-restricted ones. Public signatures in TCR beta pointed to CMV infection and matching HLA type. General observations from the study: CMV-specific TCR beta clonotypes restricted by HLA-C dominated the ex vivo response.

TCRdb re-derived calls from the reads in MiXCR, one entry per CDR3 protein. The sample has roughly 500,000 distinct CDR3 sequences, roughly 34% seen once. This CDR3 contains 15 residues. V was cut by 5 bases and J by 1 base, with 13 bases left in between. From germline, CDR1 is SGHVS and CDR2 FQNEAQ. The input for sequencing was cultured PBMCs, taken from culture after CMV antigen stimulation. The receptor was isolated from a human donor in good health (CMV status not recorded). Some clones in this sample may be carry-over from other donors' samples. The chain links TRBV7-8 to TRBJ2-3; TRBD1 is a possible D gene (5 bases). CDR3 nucleotides: TGTGCCAGCAGCCAGTGGGGCGATGGCACAGATACGCAGTATTTT. It specifies CASSQWGDGTDTQYF.